This is a list of T cell receptor beta chains from one sample in a study of blood T cell repertoires in COVID-19. Sequencing used immunoSEQ multiplex PCR; TCRdb keeps in-frame clones, though not all of them. The table has over 95,000 clones, about 89% seen once. Sequenced sample: peripheral blood. Every receptor here comes from a human donor with acute or convalescent COVID-19. The donor label of this sample is uncertain. CDR3s leave out the opening cysteine and the closing phenylalanine or tryptophan. Rows may omit the clone size; those that give it use once, few, many or a size class.

>TRBV29-1|.
SSRDSNYGYT
>TRBV5-1|.
ASSLGQGLTNEKLF
>TRBV5-1|.
ASSWVAGVYGEQF
>TRBV28|.
ASSLERVSNQPQH
>TRBV11-2|once
ASSFSGGGGGGKLF
>TRBV9|once
ASSARLADTDTQY
>TRBV6-5|once
ASTWRAISTDTQY
>TRBV3-1/TRBV3-2|.
ASSQDRGRVIETQY
>TRBV28|.
ASRPGTKNIQY
>TRBV19|.
ATARLLQETQY
>TRBV28|.
ASTTGLNGDTQY
>TRBV5-4|.
ASGTGAAGANVLT
>TRBV7-2|.
ASSLGLAGASDTQY
>TRBV6-5|.
ASSRQGVSGNTIY
>TRBV7-9|.
ASSLGGTGPYEQY
>TRBV18|.
ASSPISTGTYGYT
>TRBV19|.
ASSSGQGGYEQY
>TRBV29-1|.
SVEDRTGGSYEQY
>TRBV28|.
ASSPGGQSSYNSPLH
>TRBV6-6|.
ASITPGQGNGYT